Described below is a single T cell receptor beta chain sequence and its context. These data originate in a study of blood T cell repertoires in COVID-19. The overall study: Italy, Spain and the United States were the sources of the convalescent and acute COVID-19 samples. Sources were T cells, B-cell-depleted T cells, or PBMCs; the material itself was cDNA or gDNA.

In the study's own analysis: The assay estimated nucleated cells by amplifying reference gene primers. Repertoires were generated with immunoSEQ multiplex PCR, while TCRdb's copy carries only in-frame clones and drops some. V, J and clone size are taken as reported in that table, and D and trimming were inferred from the DNA itself. Found here are about 40,000 clones, roughly 87% of them singletons; the top ten hold about 8.8%. CDR1 is MGHRA and CDR2 is YSYEKL in the germline V gene. V shed 0 bases and J 3 bases; nucleotides not matched to a gene: 7. The CDR3 loop spans 16 amino acids. The receptor's source is a woman of 80 years or more with active COVID-19. This chain connects TRBV4-1 to TRBJ2-7, with 8 bases lining up with TRBD1. Sequenced input: peripheral blood. Here the CDR3 reads CASSQDRRQGIYEQYF. DNA of the CDR3: TGCGCCAGCAGCCAAGATAGGCGACAGGGGATCTACGAGCAGTACTTC.